This T cell receptor beta chain was observed in a study of cytomegalovirus exposure and HLA in healthy donors. On this clone: The antigen is not known.

Donors were drawn from the roughly 120-subject validation cohort, separate from the 666-subject first cohort. The length of the CDR3 is 11 residues. With 2 bases removed from V and 8 bases from J, the gap between germline ends came to 7 bases. In germline, CDR1 is DFQATT, CDR2 SNEGSKA (reference sequence). Study outcomes and limitations: Clusters of TCRs from the first cohort tended to co-occur in the roughly 120 validation repertoires (as a later analysis found). A list of approximately 160 TCR beta chains associated with cytomegalovirus was given.

TCRdb's copy holds only in-frame clones and misses some; the assay was immunoSEQ multiplex PCR. The sample holds 100,000 to 120,000 clones, approximately 89% seen once. This clonotype originated in a young woman in good health and CMV-seronegative. The J gene is TRBJ2-1, the V gene TRBV20-1; weak D call: TRBD2 (6 bases). Sequencing input: PBMCs. CDR3 sequence (DNA): TGCAGTGCTAGATCGGGGGATGAGCAGTTCTTC. Encoded protein: CSARSGDEQFF.